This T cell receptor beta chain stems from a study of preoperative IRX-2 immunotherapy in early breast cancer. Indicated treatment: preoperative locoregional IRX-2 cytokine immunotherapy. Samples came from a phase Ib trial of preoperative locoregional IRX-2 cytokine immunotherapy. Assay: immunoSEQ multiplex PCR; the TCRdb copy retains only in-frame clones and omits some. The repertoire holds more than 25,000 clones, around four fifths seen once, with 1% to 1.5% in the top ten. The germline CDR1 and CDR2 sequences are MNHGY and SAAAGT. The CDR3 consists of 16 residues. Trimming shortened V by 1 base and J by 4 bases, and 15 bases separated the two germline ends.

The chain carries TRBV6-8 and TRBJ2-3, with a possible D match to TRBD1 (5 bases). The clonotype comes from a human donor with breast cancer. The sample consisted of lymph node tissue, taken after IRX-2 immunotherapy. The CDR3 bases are TGTGCCAGCAGTTACTTTGGGGCGCGTTCCCCAGATACGCAGTATTTT. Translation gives CASSYFGARSPDTQYF.